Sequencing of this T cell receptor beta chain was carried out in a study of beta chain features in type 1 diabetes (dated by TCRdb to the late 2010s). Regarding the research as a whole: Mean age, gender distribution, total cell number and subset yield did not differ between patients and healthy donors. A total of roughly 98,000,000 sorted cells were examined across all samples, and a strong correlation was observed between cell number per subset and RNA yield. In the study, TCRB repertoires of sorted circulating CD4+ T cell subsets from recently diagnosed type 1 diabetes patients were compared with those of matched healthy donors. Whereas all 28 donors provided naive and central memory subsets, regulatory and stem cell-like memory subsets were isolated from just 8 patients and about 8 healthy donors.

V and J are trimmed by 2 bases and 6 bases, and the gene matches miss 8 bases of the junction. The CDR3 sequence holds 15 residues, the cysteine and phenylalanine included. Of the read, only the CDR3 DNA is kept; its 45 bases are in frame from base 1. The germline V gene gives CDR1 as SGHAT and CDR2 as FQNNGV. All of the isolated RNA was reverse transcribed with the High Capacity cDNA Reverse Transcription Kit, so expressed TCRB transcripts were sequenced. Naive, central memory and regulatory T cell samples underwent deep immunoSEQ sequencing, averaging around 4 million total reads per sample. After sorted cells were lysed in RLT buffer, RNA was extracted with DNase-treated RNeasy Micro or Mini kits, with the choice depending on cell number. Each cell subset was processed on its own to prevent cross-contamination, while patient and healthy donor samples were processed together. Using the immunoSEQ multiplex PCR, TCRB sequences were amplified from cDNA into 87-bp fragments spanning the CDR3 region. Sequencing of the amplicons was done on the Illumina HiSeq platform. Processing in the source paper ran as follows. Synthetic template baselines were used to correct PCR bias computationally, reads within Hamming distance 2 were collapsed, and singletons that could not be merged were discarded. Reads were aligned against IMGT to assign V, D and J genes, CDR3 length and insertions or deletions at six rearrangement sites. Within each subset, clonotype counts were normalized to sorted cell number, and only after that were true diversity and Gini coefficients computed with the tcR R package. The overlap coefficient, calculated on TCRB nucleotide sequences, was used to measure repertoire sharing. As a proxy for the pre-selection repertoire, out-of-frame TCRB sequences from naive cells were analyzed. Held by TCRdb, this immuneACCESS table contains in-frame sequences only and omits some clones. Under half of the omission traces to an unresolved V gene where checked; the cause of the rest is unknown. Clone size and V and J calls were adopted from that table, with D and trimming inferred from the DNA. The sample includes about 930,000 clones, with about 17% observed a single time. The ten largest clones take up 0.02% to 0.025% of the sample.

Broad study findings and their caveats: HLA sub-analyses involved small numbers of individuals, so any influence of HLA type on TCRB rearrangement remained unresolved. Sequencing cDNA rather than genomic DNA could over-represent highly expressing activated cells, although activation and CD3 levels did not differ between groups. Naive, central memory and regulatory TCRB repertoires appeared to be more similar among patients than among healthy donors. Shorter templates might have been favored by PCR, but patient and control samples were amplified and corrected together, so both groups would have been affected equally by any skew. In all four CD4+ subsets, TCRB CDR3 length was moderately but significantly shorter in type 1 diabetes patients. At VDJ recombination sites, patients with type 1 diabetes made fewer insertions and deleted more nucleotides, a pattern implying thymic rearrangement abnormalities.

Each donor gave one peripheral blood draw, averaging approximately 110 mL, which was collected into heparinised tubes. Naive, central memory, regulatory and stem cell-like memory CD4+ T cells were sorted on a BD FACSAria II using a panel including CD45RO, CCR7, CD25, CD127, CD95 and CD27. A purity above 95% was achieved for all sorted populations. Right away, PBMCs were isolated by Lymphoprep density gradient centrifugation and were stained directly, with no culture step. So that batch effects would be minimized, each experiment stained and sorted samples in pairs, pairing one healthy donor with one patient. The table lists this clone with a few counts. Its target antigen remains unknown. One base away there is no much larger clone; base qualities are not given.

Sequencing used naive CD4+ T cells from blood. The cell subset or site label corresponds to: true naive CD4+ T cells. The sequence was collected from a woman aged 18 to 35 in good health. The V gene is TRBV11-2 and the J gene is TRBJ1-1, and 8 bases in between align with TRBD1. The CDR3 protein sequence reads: CASSLLTQGASEAFF. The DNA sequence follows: TGTGCCAGCAGCTTATTAACGCAGGGGGCTTCTGAAGCTTTCTTT.